This T cell receptor (beta chain) was recovered during a study of blood T cell repertoires in COVID-19. The overall study: Acute and convalescent COVID-19 samples came from the United States, Italy and Spain. Sample material is recorded as cDNA or gDNA derived from T cells, B-cell-depleted T cells, or PBMCs.

Per the original data handling: Reference gene primers were amplified, and this amplification served to estimate nucleated cell counts. TCRdb's copy holds only in-frame clones and misses some; the assay was immunoSEQ multiplex PCR. V, J and clone size reflect that table, while D and trimming were determined from the DNA. Of 75,000 to 90,000 clones listed, about nine tenths are singletons. CDR3 length: 14 residues. Germline V lookup: CDR1 LNHDA, CDR2 SQIVND (reference sequence). V dropped 5 bases and J dropped 6 bases, with 16 bases sitting between them. The TCR was taken from a woman between 50 and 59 years old in a cohort sampled during active COVID-19. This chain links TRBV19 with TRBJ1-2; D unclear. Sequenced input: peripheral blood. Here the CDR3 reads CASSEGLKSDGYTF. DNA of the CDR3: TGTGCCAGTAGTGAGGGTCTTAAGTCCGATGGCTACACCTTC.